Sequencing of this TCR beta chain was carried out in a study of vaccination effects on CD4 cells after COVID-19. Study results and caveats: After vaccination, at late timepoints, clones induced by infection and by vaccine contracted markedly.

Viral peptide pool expansion of antigen-specific CD4+ T cells preceded sequencing in the ViraFEST assay. It was after nine to ten days of culture that CD4+ T cells were isolated. Every participant took two doses of the BNT162b2 or mRNA-1273 vaccine. It was with 10 IU/ml IL-2 and 9.5 to 10 ug/ml peptides that some 1.8 million PBMC per well were cultured. A half-medium replacement with IL-2 medium was carried out on days 3 and 7. About this clone: Its antigen is as yet unknown.

Sequencing was performed with immunoSEQ multiplex PCR; in TCRdb, only in-frame clones are kept and a portion is missing. Among roughly 71,000 clones listed, about 81% were seen once. CDR1 SGHRS and CDR2 YFSETQ come from the germline V gene. Trimming pared 1 base from V and 7 bases from J, leaving 9 bases between. This CDR3 region has 13 residues. The starting material was CD4+ T cells from PBMCs cultured with HCoV-229E spike peptides, obtained after COVID-19 vaccination. This rearrangement joins TRBV5-1 to TRBJ2-1; D ambiguous. The sequence derives from a human donor who received a COVID-19 vaccine. The DNA of the CDR3 is TGCGCCAGCAGCTTGTGGGGTGGGAATGAGCAGTTCTTC. Translated: CASSLWGGNEQFF.